This T cell receptor beta chain was documented in a study of blood T cell repertoires in COVID-19. Original processing notes: Amplification of reference gene primers was used by the study to estimate nucleated cell counts. Generated by immunoSEQ multiplex PCR, the TCRdb table keeps only in-frame clones and is missing some. That table gives V, J and clone size, and the DNA gave D and trimming. This table holds under 300,000 clones, about 68% found once. CDR1 and CDR2 (germline): SGHTS, YDEGEE. After removal of 4 bases from V and 3 bases from J, the junction contained 18 bases not matched to a gene. This CDR3 is built from 20 residues.

The sequenced sample consisted of peripheral blood. The sequence was collected from a woman aged 80 or over with acute or convalescent COVID-19. The chain joins TRBV5-8 to TRBJ1-4; TRBD1 matches at 10 bases. CDR3: CASSSLRDRGSRAPNEKLFF. The CDR3 coding sequence is TGTGCCAGCAGCAGCCTCCGGGACAGGGGCTCCAGGGCACCTAATGAAAAACTGTTTTTT. Filled out from reference TRBV5-8 and TRBJ1-4, the complete variable domain reads EAGVTQSPTHLIKTRGQQATLRCSPISGHTSVYWYQQALGLGLQFLLWYDEGEERNRGNFPPRFSGRQFPNYSSELNVNALELEDSALYLCASSSLRDRGSRAPNEKLFFGSGTQLSVL.